What follows are 16 T cell receptor beta chains derived from one specimen sequenced in a study of T cells after yellow fever vaccination. TCRdb re-called the 5' RACE reads through MiXCR, storing one row per CDR3 protein. Of 500,000 to 650,000 distinct CDR3 sequences in the sample, about 12% are singletons; the top ten hold under 15%. Material: PBMCs, obtained on the day of the yellow fever booster vaccination. These receptors were taken from a man aged 30-40 years who received the YFV17D yellow fever vaccine.

In DNA, the CDR3 is TGCGCCAGCAGCTCAACGTTGGGTCCCTACAATGAGCAGTTCTTC. The encoded protein is CASSSTLGPYNEQFF. The chain joins TRBV5-1 to TRBJ2-1, with D unclear. Per the germline V gene, CDR1 is SGHRS and CDR2 is YFSETQ. The germline V and J ends were trimmed by 3 bases and 2 bases, with 12 bases remaining between them. This CDR3 is built from 15 residues.

The table lists this clonotype with a few counts. The V call is TRBV28, the J call TRBJ2-4; TRBD1 matches 7 bases. This CDR3 spans 14 amino acids. Trimming cost V 8 bases and J 6 bases; bases outside gene matches: 10. Looked up from germline, CDR1 is MDHEN and CDR2 is SYDVKM. The CDR3 DNA follows: TGTGCCAGCCGGGCTCCGGGACAGCTAAACATTCAGTACTTC. This gives the protein CASRAPGQLNIQYF.

The rearrangement links TRBV18 to TRBJ2-7, with unresolved D. Germline V CDR1 and CDR2: KGHSH, LQKENI. The CDR3 has 15 residues. The V gene lost 3 bases and the J gene lost 0 bases, with 12 bases spanning the gap. The CDR3 bases are TGTGCCAGCTCACCCCCGTCCCAAAGCTCCTACGAGCAGTACTTC. Protein product: CASSPPSQSSYEQYF.

This clonotype was picked up many times. V usage is TRBV7-9 and J usage is TRBJ2-1, with 12 bases fitting TRBD2. CDR1 and CDR2 (germline): SEHNR, FQNEAQ (reference sequence). This CDR3 region has 15 residues. V lost 5 bases and J lost 5; bases outside the gene matches: 4. CDR3: CASSLTSGGNNEQFF. The CDR3, as DNA: TGTGCCAGCAGCCTTACTAGCGGGGGGAACAATGAGCAGTTCTTC.

This clonotype was seen only a few times. This chain connects TRBV30 to TRBJ2-1; tentatively, D is TRBD2 (6 bases). The CDR3 contains 12 residues. V lost 2 bases and J lost 7, with 9 bases in between. CDR1 and CDR2 from the germline V gene are GTSNPN and SVGIG (reference sequence). In DNA, the CDR3 is TGTGCCTGGAGTCCTAGCGCTAATGAGCAGTTCTTC. Translating it yields CAWSPSANEQFF.

The table lists this clonotype with a few counts. The J gene is TRBJ2-5, the V gene TRBV20-1, with 7 bases lining up with TRBD2. Per germline, CDR1 DFQATT and CDR2 SNEGSKA (reference sequence). The CDR3 sequence is 13 residues long. Trimming took 3 bases from V and 5 from J; bases not matched to a gene: 6. The CDR3 DNA reads as TGCAGTGCTAGGAGGGAGGGCCGGGAGACCCAGTACTTC. As protein: CSARREGRETQYF.

CDR3 in amino acids: CASSYSSPPSETQYF. The CDR3 bases are TGTGCCAGCAGCTACTCTAGCCCTCCCTCAGAGACCCAGTACTTC. The chain couples TRBV7-2 to TRBJ2-5, with D perhaps matching TRBD2 (5 bases). Trimming took 4 bases from V and 4 from J, leaving 16 bases between them. Germline V lookup: CDR1 SGHTA, CDR2 FQGNSA. The CDR3 length is 15 residues.

V is TRBV6-6 and J is TRBJ2-3; no definite D call. The germline V gene has CDR1 MNHNY and CDR2 SVGAGI (reference sequence). Trimming stripped 11 bases from V and 1 base from J, with 13 bases between. This CDR3 comprises 13 residues. The CDR3 DNA reads TGTGCCGTGAATGCGCGCCGCACAGATACGCAGTATTTT. The encoded protein is CAVNARRTDTQYF.

This clonotype was seen repeatedly, ten times or more. The V gene is TRBV12-5, the J gene TRBJ2-3; no definite D call. Between the trimmed V and J ends, which lost 0 bases and 7 bases, there was a span of 5 bases. CDR3 length: 12 amino acids. Germline V gives CDR1 LGHNT, CDR2 FRNRAP. CDR3 sequence (DNA): TGTGCTAGTGGTTTGGTAGGGTATACGCAGTATTTT. Its translation is CASGLVGYTQYF.

This clonotype was detected ten times or more. Here the CDR3 reads CASSSGEAGETQYF. CDR3 sequence (DNA): TGCGCCAGCAGTAGCGGAGAGGCTGGAGAGACCCAGTACTTC. This chain links TRBV5-1 with TRBJ2-5; TRBD2 might be the D (6 bases). The V end was cut by 5 bases, the J end by 4 bases, with 15 bases between. Germline assignment: CDR1 SGHRS and CDR2 YFSETQ. The CDR3 is 14 amino acids. Full variable domain (rest looked up from reference TRBV5-1 and TRBJ2-5): KAGVTQTPRYLIKTRGQQVTLSCSPISGHRSVSWYQQTPGQGLQFLFEYFSETQRNKGNFPGRFSGRQFSNSRSEMNVSTLELGDSALYLCASSSGEAGETQYFGPGTRLLVL.

Written as DNA, the CDR3 is TGCAGTGCTAGAGACAAGAGGAGATTTGAAAAACTGTTTTTT. Translating it yields CSARDKRRFEKLFF. The gene calls are TRBV20-1 and TRBJ1-4, with unresolved D. Germline V gene data show CDR1 as DFQATT and CDR2 as SNEGSKA (reference sequence). The CDR3 has 14 residues. Trimming removed 0 bases at V and 7 bases at J, with 12 bases between.

In its sample, this clonotype was seen a few times. The chain carries TRBV7-8 and TRBJ1-1, with 7 bases matching TRBD1. The germline V gene encodes CDR1 SGHVS and CDR2 FQNEAQ. CDR3 length: 14 residues. V dropped 6 bases and J dropped 3; count of bases not matched to a gene: 7. CDR3 amino acids: CASRIQGRDTEAFF. In DNA form, the CDR3 reads TGTGCCAGCAGGATACAGGGGAGAGACACTGAAGCTTTCTTT.

This clonotype has only a few counts. The chain employs TRBV5-1 and TRBJ2-1; D call uncertain. The CDR3 runs to 15 residues. The germline V gene has CDR1 SGHRS and CDR2 YFSETQ. Trimming shortened V by 5 bases and J by 3 bases, and 15 bases separated the two germline ends. As DNA, the CDR3 is TGCGCCAGCAGTCTGACCAGACGCGGCTACAATGAGCAGTTCTTC. This gives the protein CASSLTRRGYNEQFF.

CDR3 protein: CASSHTGSTDTQYF. The CDR3 nucleotides are TGTGCCAGCAGCCATACCGGCAGCACAGATACGCAGTATTTT. The V gene is TRBV7-9, the J gene TRBJ2-3; D call uncertain. This CDR3 is 14 amino acids long. CDR1 is SEHNR and CDR2 is FQNEAQ in the germline V gene (reference sequence). Trimming removed 5 bases at V and 0 bases at J, with 9 bases between.

This clonotype was seen a handful of times. The rearrangement uses TRBV7-9 and TRBJ2-5, with 7 bases fitting TRBD1. With 4 bases clipped from V and 4 bases from J, the junction kept 9 bases outside the gene matches. The CDR3 runs to 15 residues. Germline loops: CDR1 SEHNR, CDR2 FQNEAQ (reference sequence). The CDR3 region is CASSSPDRARETQYF. The CDR3 DNA reads as TGTGCCAGCAGCTCACCTGACAGGGCTCGAGAGACCCAGTACTTC.

This clonotype was seen ten or more times. V is TRBV20-1 and J is TRBJ2-2; 12 bases are shared with TRBD2. CDR1 is DFQATT, CDR2 SNEGSKA, per germline (reference sequence). V lost 6 bases, J lost 6 bases, and 5 bases stayed unmatched. The CDR3 totals 14 residues. The CDR3 loop reads CSARLAGEAGELFF. CDR3 DNA: TGCAGTGCCAGACTAGCGGGAGAGGCCGGGGAGCTGTTTTTT.